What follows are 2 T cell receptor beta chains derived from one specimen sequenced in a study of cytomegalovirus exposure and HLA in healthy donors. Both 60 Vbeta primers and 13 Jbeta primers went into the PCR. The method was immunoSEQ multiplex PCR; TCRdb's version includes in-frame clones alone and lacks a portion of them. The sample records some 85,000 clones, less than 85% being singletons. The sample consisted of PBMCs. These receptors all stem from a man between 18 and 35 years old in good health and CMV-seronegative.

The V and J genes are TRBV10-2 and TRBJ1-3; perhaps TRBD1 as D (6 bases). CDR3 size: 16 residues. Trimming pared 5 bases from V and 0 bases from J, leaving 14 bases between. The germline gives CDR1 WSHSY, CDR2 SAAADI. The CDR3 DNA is TGCGCCAGCAGTCGTAACAGGGACCGCTCTGGAAACACCATATATTTT. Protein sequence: CASSRNRDRSGNTIYF.

CDR3 in amino acids: CASRSLGVRQPQHF. The CDR3 region has the DNA TGTGCCAGCCGGAGCCTAGGGGTCCGACAGCCCCAGCATTTT. The chain uses TRBV27 and TRBJ1-5, with D perhaps TRBD1 (5 bases). The V and J ends lost 8 bases and 7 bases respectively, with 18 bases between them. This CDR3 is 14 amino acids long. Germline V lookup: CDR1 MNHEY, CDR2 SMNVEV (reference sequence).